This TCR beta chain was obtained from a study of control samples from healthy donors and cancer patients. The V segment lost 6 bases and the J segment 10 bases; nucleotides outside the gene matches: 7. The germline V gene encodes CDR1 MNHEY and CDR2 SMNVEV (reference sequence). The CDR3 loop spans 14 amino acids. Here immunoSEQ multiplex PCR was the method, and the copy in TCRdb shows in-frame clones only, minus some. This table has over 80,000 clones, 90% to 95% appearing once. This TCR was recovered from a man aged 25 to 40 in good health. V gene TRBV27 combines with J gene TRBJ1-6; TRBD1 aligns across 9 bases. Sequencing input: blood. CDR3 in DNA: TGTGCCAGCAGGGAGGGGACAGGGAACTCACCCCTCCACTTT. It is translated as CASREGTGNSPLHF.